Given below is one TCR beta chain in context. This specimen comes from a study of CD8 T cells in Susac syndrome. Random hexamers served to reverse transcribe roughly 0.5 to 1 ug RNA. An immunoSEQ multiplex PCR amplified TCR beta CDR3 over 54 Vbeta and 13 Jbeta. In TCRdb, the immunoSEQ multiplex PCR reads were re-called with MiXCR into one record per CDR3 protein. The profile covers fewer than 140,000 distinct CDR3 sequences, with roughly 94% appearing a single time and around 0.4% taken by the ten largest. TEMRA cells were enriched by FACS, while CD8+ and CD4+ T cells were obtained through a negative isolation that was performed magnetically. Looked up from germline, CDR1 is LGHNA and CDR2 is YSLEER. The CDR3 runs to 16 residues. V was pared by 4 bases and J by 4 bases, with 19 bases between.

The material sequenced was CD8+ T cells from PBMCs. The receptor was isolated from a human donor with Susac syndrome. This chain links TRBV4-3 with TRBJ1-2; the D gene is possibly TRBD1 (5 bases). The CDR3 region is CASSLKGAAAFYGYTF. The CDR3 DNA is TGCGCCAGCAGCCTCAAAGGGGCCGCAGCGTTCTATGGCTACACCTTC.